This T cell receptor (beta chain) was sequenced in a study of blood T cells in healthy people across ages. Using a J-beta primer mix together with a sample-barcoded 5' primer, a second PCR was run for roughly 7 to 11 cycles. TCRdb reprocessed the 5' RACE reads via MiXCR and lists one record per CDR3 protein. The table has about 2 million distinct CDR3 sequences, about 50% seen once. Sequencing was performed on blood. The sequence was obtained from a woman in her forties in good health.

The CDR3, as DNA: TGCAGTGCAGCAACAGGGGGAGTTAACTACAATGAGCAGTTCTTC. Amino acid sequence: CSAATGGVNYNEQFF. V is TRBV20-1 and J is TRBJ2-1; 8 nucleotides line up with TRBD1. CDR3 length: 15 residues. Per germline, CDR1 DFQATT and CDR2 SNEGSKA (reference sequence). The V segment lost 6 bases and the J segment 3 bases; nucleotides outside the gene matches: 10.